A selection of T cell receptor beta chains follows, all from one sample in a study of identical twins. TCRdb re-called the 5' RACE reads with MiXCR, one entry per CDR3 protein. Altogether under 900,000 distinct CDR3 sequences are present, roughly 18% being singletons, with the ten largest covering about an eighth. This sample was shared with a second study, whose subject was T cells expressing NK-cell markers.

Input material: PBMCs. The receptors originated from a young woman in good health. CDR3s include the opening cysteine and the closing phenylalanine or tryptophan. D genes are given only for firm matches. Size is stated for part of the rows, as once, few or many counts, or as a class when the clone is expanded.

D | size | J | V | DNA | CDR3
TRBD2 | few | TRBJ2-1 | TRBV7-9 | TGTGCCAGCACCCCCGGCGGGACTATTGAGCAGTTCTTC | CASTPGGTIEQFF
NA | few | TRBJ2-1 | TRBV27 | TGTGCCAGCATCCTACGGGGGTCAGGGAGCTCCTACAATGAGCAGTTCTTC | CASILRGSGSSYNEQFF
NA | NA | TRBJ2-3 | TRBV20-1 | TGCAGTGCTAGTAAGGGTCCTCGCACAGATACGCAGTATTTT | CSASKGPRTDTQYF
NA | few | TRBJ2-3 | TRBV10-3 | TGTGCCATCGGGTCCGGTTTGGGAGATACGCAGTATTTT | CAIGSGLGDTQYF
TRBD2 | few | TRBJ2-5 | TRBV5-6 | TGTGCCAGCAGCTTGAGCGGGAGGGCAGAGACCCAGTACTTC | CASSLSGRAETQYF
NA | NA | TRBJ2-5 | TRBV7-9 | TGTGCCAGCAGCCGGGGTGGAGGGGCGTACCAAGAGACCCAGTACTTC | CASSRGGGAYQETQYF
NA | NA | TRBJ1-1 | TRBV6-1 | TGTGCCAGCAGCCTTGGGACGTGGCGGGAGAACACTGAAGCTTTCTTT | CASSLGTWRENTEAFF
TRBD2 | NA | TRBJ2-1 | TRBV7-2 | TGTGCCAGCAGCCCCCTAGCTAGCGGGAGGGCCAGTGAGCAGTTCTTC | CASSPLASGRASEQFF
TRBD2 | NA | TRBJ2-1 | TRBV11-2 | TGTGCCAGCAGCTCGGGACTAGCGGGATTAGGTTACAATGAGCAGTTCTTC | CASSSGLAGLGYNEQFF
TRBD1 | NA | TRBJ2-1 | TRBV12-3/TRBV12-4 | TGTGCCAGCAGTCGACCGGGACAGGATCCTATCAATGAGCAGTTCTTC | CASSRPGQDPINEQFF
TRBD2 | NA | TRBJ2-1 | TRBV20-1 | TGCAGTGCTAACAGCGGGATATTTGACAATGAGCAGTTCTTC | CSANSGIFDNEQFF
TRBD2 | few | TRBJ2-7 | TRBV20-1 | TGCAGTGCTAGCGAAGCGCGGGGGGGGCCCTACGAGCAGTACTTC | CSASEARGGPYEQYF
TRBD2 | few | TRBJ2-1 | TRBV12-3/TRBV12-4 | TGTGCCAGCAGACCTAGGACTAGCGGGGGCCGTTACAATGAGCAGTTCTTC | CASRPRTSGGRYNEQFF
NA | NA | TRBJ1-3 | TRBV29-1 | TGCAGCGTTGCTATACTCCGGGGCAGCGCATCAGACACCATATATTTT | CSVAILRGSASDTIYF
TRBD1 | NA | TRBJ1-1 | TRBV9 | TGTGCCAGCAGCGAAACAGCACCGGGACAGGGTGAAGCTTTCTTT | CASSETAPGQGEAFF
NA | NA | TRBJ2-1 | TRBV9 | TGTGCCAGCAGCGTAGTTGGGGGGTACAATGAGCAGTTCTTC | CASSVVGGYNEQFF
NA | few | TRBJ2-7 | TRBV10-3 | TGTGCCACCAGACAGGAATCCTACGAGCAGTACTTC | CATRQESYEQYF
TRBD1 | many | TRBJ1-6 | TRBV7-6 | TGTGCCAGCAGTTTATGGGGCGGGACAGATAATTCACCCCTCCACTTT | CASSLWGGTDNSPLHF
NA | NA | TRBJ2-5 | TRBV29-1 | TGCAGCGTTGGGGACACGCGGTACTTC | CSVGDTRYF
NA | NA | TRBJ2-1 | TRBV20-1 | TGCAGTGCTAGAGGCGGAAATGAGCAGTTCTTC | CSARGGNEQFF
NA | NA | TRBJ1-1 | TRBV20-1 | TGCAGTGCTAACCGGGAAGGAGCTTTCTTT | CSANREGAFF
TRBD2 | few | TRBJ2-1 | TRBV20-1 | TGCAGTGTGTGGGGGCTTAGCGGGAGGAATGAGCAGTTCTTC | CSVWGLSGRNEQFF
NA | NA | TRBJ2-1 | TRBV3-1 | TGTGCCAGCAGCCAAGAGCATGGGCAGTACAATGAGCAGTTCTTC | CASSQEHGQYNEQFF
TRBD2 | NA | TRBJ2-5 | TRBV3-1 | TGTGCCAGCAGCCAAGACGCTAGCGGGGGGGCCCGAGAGACCCAGTACTTC | CASSQDASGGARETQYF
TRBD2 | NA | TRBJ2-1 | TRBV12-5 | TGTGCTAGTCGGGAGGGGGAGTTAGGTTCCTATGAGCAGTTCTTC | CASREGELGSYEQFF
NA | few | TRBJ2-1 | TRBV20-1 | TGCAGTGCCCCGGGGGGCAGACCTGGTGGGCAGTTCTTC | CSAPGGRPGGQFF
TRBD1 | NA | TRBJ2-7 | TRBV20-1 | TGCAGTGCTGTCCGGGACAGGGGGTACGAGCAGTACTTC | CSAVRDRGYEQYF
NA | NA | TRBJ2-5 | TRBV5-5 | TGTGCCAGCAGCTACCAGGGACCCCCAGAGACCCAGTACTTC | CASSYQGPPETQYF
TRBD2 | NA | TRBJ2-1 | TRBV7-9 | TGTGCCAGCAGCAAAGCGGGGGCATCTTACAATGAGCAGTTCTTC | CASSKAGASYNEQFF
NA | many | TRBJ2-2 | TRBV5-1 | TGCGCCAGCAGCTTGGCCGGGGGTCGCAACACCGGGGAGCTGTTTTTT | CASSLAGGRNTGELFF
NA | NA | TRBJ2-2 | TRBV12-3/TRBV12-4 | TGTGCCAGCAGTACCCAGGGGGGGTTTGGCACCGGGGAGCTGTTTTTT | CASSTQGGFGTGELFF
NA | few | TRBJ1-2 | TRBV7-2 | TGTGCCAGCAGCTTTAGTCAAGTCGGTGCCTATGGCTACACCTTC | CASSFSQVGAYGYTF
TRBD1 | NA | TRBJ2-7 | TRBV7-9 | TGTGCCAGCAGCACACAGGGGTCTACCTACGAGCAGTACTTC | CASSTQGSTYEQYF
NA | NA | TRBJ1-2 | TRBV12-3/TRBV12-4 | TGTGCCAGCAGTTTTGGCGAGGGTGGCTACACCTTC | CASSFGEGGYTF
TRBD2 | NA | TRBJ2-1 | TRBV5-1 | TGCGCCAGCAGCTTGCTCGGGACTAGCTCCTACAATGAGCAGTTCTTC | CASSLLGTSSYNEQFF
NA | NA | TRBJ1-6 | TRBV12-3/TRBV12-4 | TGTGCCAGCAGGATGAATAATTCACCCCTCCACTTT | CASRMNNSPLHF